This T cell receptor (beta chain) is drawn from a study of T cells after yellow fever vaccination. Overall study results and limits: Most clones from primary vaccination were detected again post-booster (around 96% CD4, roughly 85% CD8).

This CDR3 region has 19 residues. Germline CDR1 is SGHRS and CDR2 is YFSETQ. V lost 2 bases to trimming and J lost 2 bases; unmatched junction nucleotides: 13. About this clonotype itself: What it binds is unknown.

Production of TCR cDNA was by 5'RACE template switching, which also added a universal primer site and UMIs. MiXCR was run by TCRdb on the 5' RACE reads, yielding one entry per CDR3 protein. In the table there are about 550,000 distinct CDR3 sequences, about 19% of which are singletons. This sample comprised PBMCs, obtained 15 days after the yellow fever booster vaccination. The chain couples TRBV5-1 to TRBJ2-1; 10 nucleotides align to TRBD2. The sequence came from a man aged 25-45 years who received the YFV17D yellow fever vaccine. The CDR3 DNA follows: TGCGCCAGCAGCTTCCCTTGGACTAGCGGAACGTTAACCTACAATGAGCAGTTCTTC. It encodes CASSFPWTSGTLTYNEQFF.